This entry lists 10 T cell receptor beta chains sequenced from one sample in a study of low-dose radiotherapy and immunotherapy resistance in tumors (dated by TCRdb to the early 2020s). The run used an Illumina HiSeq 2500. To make first-strand cDNA, Superscript III was used along with a set of TRAV- and TRBV-specific primers so that both the TCRalpha and TCRbeta chains were covered. TCRs were amplified for approximately 20 PCR cycles with Phusion, using a constant-region primer paired with the adapter attached to the V primers. The public reads were quality trimmed at Q25 with fastp and then assembled into clones with MiXCR by TCRdb, keeping productive beta chains. Rows are unified per CDR3 protein, each entry keeping the most common DNA and genes. This sample has 54,000 or so distinct CDR3 sequences in its table, and around 27% of those were observed once. The ten largest make up 5.5% to 6.5% of the sample.

The time point label for this specimen denotes: before trial treatment. Source: PBMCs, taken before treatment. These receptors were obtained from a male donor with prostate cancer.

For this clonotype: One base separates it from a far larger clone, so it is likely a read error. V and J are TRBV6-8 and TRBJ1-3; perhaps TRBD1 as D (5 bases). The CDR3 extends over 17 amino acids. CDR1 is MNHGY, CDR2 SAAAGT, per germline. The CDR3 reads CTSSYSQQGTAGNTIYF. For the CDR3, the DNA is TGTACCAGCAGTTACTCCCAGCAGGGTACGGCTGGAAACACCATATATTTT.

This clonotype appeared a single time. The chain recombines TRBV19 with TRBJ1-5; no clear D gene. The CDR3 runs 13 residues. The V gene lost 10 bases and the J gene lost 3 bases, with 13 bases spanning the gap. Germline CDR1 is LNHDA and CDR2 is SQIVND (reference sequence). CDR3 region: CATTNPLNQPQHF. CDR3 nucleotide sequence: TGTGCCACCACCAACCCGCTCAATCAGCCCCAGCATTTT.

The chain carries TRBV6-5 and TRBJ1-2, with D uncertain. CDR1 is MNHEY and CDR2 is SVGAGI in the germline V gene. CDR3 length: 13 amino acids. Trimming took off 8 bases at V and 6 bases at J, with 16 bases between the two ends. The CDR3 loop reads CASGTPIGNGYTF. The CDR3 region has the DNA TGTGCCAGCGGAACGCCCATAGGCAATGGCTACACCTTC.

This clonotype has just a few counts. The chain links TRBV2 to TRBJ2-3, with D uncertain. Germline V gene data show CDR1 as SNHLY and CDR2 as FYNNEI. The CDR3 loop spans 13 amino acids. V was pared by 6 bases and J by 5 bases, with 12 bases between. CDR3 sequence reads: CASRSTVVDTQYF. CDR3 coding DNA: TGTGCCAGCAGATCGACGGTGGTAGATACGCAGTATTTT.

The table lists this clonotype with many counts. The chain joins TRBV10-3 to TRBJ1-2, with TRBD1 identical over 9 bases. Germline V lookup: CDR1 ENHRY, CDR2 SYGVKD. Losses at the gene ends were 11 bases for V and 4 bases for J; bases not matched to a gene: 8. The CDR3 is 13 amino acids. The CDR3 coding sequence is TGTGCCTCAAACCCGGGACAGGGCTATGGCTACACCTTC. The encoded protein is CASNPGQGYGYTF.

The gene calls are TRBV5-8 and TRBJ2-2; D not resolved. CDR3 length: 13 amino acids. Germline CDR1 and CDR2: SGHTS and YDEGEE. V lost 4 bases, J lost 6 bases, and 10 bases lay in between. CDR3 residues: CASSPQQAGELFF. Here the CDR3 DNA reads TGTGCCAGCAGCCCTCAGCAGGCCGGGGAGCTGTTTTTT.

Many counts were recorded for this clonotype. This chain connects TRBV24-1 to TRBJ2-1, with 14 bases that match TRBD2. V gave up 2 bases and J gave up 7 bases; unmatched junction bases: 3. This CDR3 is built from 16 residues. The germline V gene has CDR1 KGHDR and CDR2 SFDVKD. CDR3 residues: CATSDSGTSGGNEQFF. The CDR3 DNA is TGTGCCACCAGTGATTCCGGGACTAGCGGGGGTAATGAGCAGTTCTTC.

The chain has TRBV6-2 or TRBV6-3 and TRBJ1-5; 9 bases map to TRBD1. The V segment lost 5 bases and the J segment 7 bases; nucleotides outside the gene matches: 6. CDR1 is MNHEY and CDR2 is SVGEGT in the germline V gene. The CDR3 has 14 amino acids. CDR3 amino acids: CASSPGQGDQPQHF. The CDR3 DNA reads TGTGCCAGCAGTCCGGGACAGGGAGACCAGCCCCAGCATTTT.

This clonotype has ten or more counts. J is TRBJ1-6 and V is TRBV20-1, with no clear D. The length of the CDR3 is 15 residues. CDR1 and CDR2 (germline): DFQATT, SNEGSKA (reference sequence). V lost 3 bases and J lost 0, with 9 bases in between. The CDR3 DNA sequence: TGCAGTGCTAGGAAGCTCTTCTCCTATAATTCACCCCTCCACTTT. This codes for CSARKLFSYNSPLHF.

The sample holds many counts of this clonotype. The chain recombines TRBV20-1 with TRBJ1-6; D is unclear. This CDR3 region has 17 residues. V was shortened by 2 bases and J by 0 bases, with 14 bases between the two germline ends. Germline values: CDR1 DFQATT, CDR2 SNEGSKA (reference sequence). The CDR3 loop is CSARTGIASSYNSPLHF. The CDR3, as DNA: TGCAGTGCTAGAACGGGCATCGCGAGCTCCTATAATTCACCCCTCCACTTT.